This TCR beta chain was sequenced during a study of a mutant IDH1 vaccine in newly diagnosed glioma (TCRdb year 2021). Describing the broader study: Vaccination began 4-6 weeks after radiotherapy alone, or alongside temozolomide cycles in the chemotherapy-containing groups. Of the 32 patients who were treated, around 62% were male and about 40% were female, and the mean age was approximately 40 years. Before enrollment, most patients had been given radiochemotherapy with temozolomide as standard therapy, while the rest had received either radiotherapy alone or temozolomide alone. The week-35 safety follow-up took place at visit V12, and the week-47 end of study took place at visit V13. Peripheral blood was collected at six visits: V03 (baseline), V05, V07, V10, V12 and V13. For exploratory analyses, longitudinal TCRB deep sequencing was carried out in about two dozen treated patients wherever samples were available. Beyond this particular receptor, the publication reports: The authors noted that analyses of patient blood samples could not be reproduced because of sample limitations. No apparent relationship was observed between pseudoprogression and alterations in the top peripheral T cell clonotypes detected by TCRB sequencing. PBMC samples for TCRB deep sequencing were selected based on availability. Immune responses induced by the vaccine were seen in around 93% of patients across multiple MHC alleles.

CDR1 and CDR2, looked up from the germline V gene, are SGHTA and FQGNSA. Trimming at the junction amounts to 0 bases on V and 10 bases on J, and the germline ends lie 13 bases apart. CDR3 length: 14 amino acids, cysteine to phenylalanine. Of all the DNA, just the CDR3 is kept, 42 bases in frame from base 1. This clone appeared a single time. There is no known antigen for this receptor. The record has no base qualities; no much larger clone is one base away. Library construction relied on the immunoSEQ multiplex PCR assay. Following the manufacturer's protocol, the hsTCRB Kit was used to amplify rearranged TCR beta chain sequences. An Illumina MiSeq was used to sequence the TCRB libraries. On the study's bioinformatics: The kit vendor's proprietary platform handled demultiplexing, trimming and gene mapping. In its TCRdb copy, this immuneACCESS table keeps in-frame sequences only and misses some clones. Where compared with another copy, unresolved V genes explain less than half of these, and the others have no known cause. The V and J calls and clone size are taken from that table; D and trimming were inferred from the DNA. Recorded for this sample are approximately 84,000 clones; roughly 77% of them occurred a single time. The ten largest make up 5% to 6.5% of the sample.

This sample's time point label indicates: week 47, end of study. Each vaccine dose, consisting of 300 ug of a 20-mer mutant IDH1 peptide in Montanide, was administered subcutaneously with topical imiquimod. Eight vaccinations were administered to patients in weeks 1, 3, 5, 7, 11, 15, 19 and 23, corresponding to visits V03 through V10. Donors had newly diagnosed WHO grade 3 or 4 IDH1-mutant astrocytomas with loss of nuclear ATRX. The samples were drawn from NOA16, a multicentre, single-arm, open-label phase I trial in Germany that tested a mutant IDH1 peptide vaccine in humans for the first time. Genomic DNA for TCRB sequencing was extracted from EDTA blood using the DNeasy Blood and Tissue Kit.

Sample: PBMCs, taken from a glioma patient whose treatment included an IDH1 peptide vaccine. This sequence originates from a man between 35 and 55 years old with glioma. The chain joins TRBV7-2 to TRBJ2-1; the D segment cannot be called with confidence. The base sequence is TGTGCCAGCAGCTTAGCTGCGGTTAGGGTAGAGCAGTTCTTC. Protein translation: CASSLAAVRVEQFF.